Here is one T cell receptor beta chain with its context. Only one count was recorded for this clone. Its antigen remains undetermined. Qualities for individual bases were not recorded, and no much larger clone is one base off. Each study subject had MCPyV-positive Merkel cell carcinoma confirmed by biopsy and had serum antibodies to T-antigen that tested positive. About six adjacent 10-micron frozen tumor sections were used for genomic DNA extraction without cell sorting or culture. Roughly 5 x 5 x 5 mm of tumor biopsy tissue was frozen in optimal cutting temperature compound. Hematoxylin and eosin scout sections confirmed abundant Merkel cell carcinoma and infiltrating cells in the frozen biopsy. The data derive from a study of T cell repertoires in Merkel cell carcinoma (dated by TCRdb to the late 2010s). Notes on the research overall: The study excluded patients who had received intralesional immunotherapy or systemic immune checkpoint blockade before the biopsy. The MCPyV-specific clonotypes were initially defined from expanded tumor-infiltrating lymphocytes through tetramer sorting, cloning and paired TCR sequencing. To be included, a participant needed a diagnosis of MCPyV-positive Merkel cell carcinoma and tumor-infiltrating lymphocytes that had been successfully expanded in vitro. Broad study findings and their caveats: No normal tissue biopsies were studied.

The immunoSEQ assay was used both to sequence TRB CDR3 from tumor genomic DNA and to process the resulting data. Entries here come from immuneACCESS through TCRdb and include only in-frame sequences with V and J called. Some clones fail to appear in such tables; in the studies checked, an unresolved V gene covers under half of the shortfall, and the cause of the remainder is unknown. The sample table contains about 15,000 clones; only one count was recorded for 76% of them. The ten largest clones take up 17% of the sample. Reading from cysteine to phenylalanine, the CDR3 counts 17 amino acids. The read is trimmed to its CDR3 DNA, 51 bases read in frame from base 1. Trimming removed 2 bases from V and 7 bases from J; the gene matches leave 7 bases unexplained. Taken from the germline V gene, the CDR1 and CDR2 loops are MNHEY and SVGEGT.

The material sequenced was tumor tissue. The sequence is built from TRBV6-2 or TRBV6-3 and TRBJ2-2; TRBD2 agrees with 13 junctional bases. This receptor was identified in an adult with Merkel cell carcinoma. The CDR3 protein: CASSYLGTSGIGGELFF. DNA sequence: TGTGCCAGCAGTTACCTCGGGACTAGCGGGATTGGCGGGGAGCTGTTTTTT.